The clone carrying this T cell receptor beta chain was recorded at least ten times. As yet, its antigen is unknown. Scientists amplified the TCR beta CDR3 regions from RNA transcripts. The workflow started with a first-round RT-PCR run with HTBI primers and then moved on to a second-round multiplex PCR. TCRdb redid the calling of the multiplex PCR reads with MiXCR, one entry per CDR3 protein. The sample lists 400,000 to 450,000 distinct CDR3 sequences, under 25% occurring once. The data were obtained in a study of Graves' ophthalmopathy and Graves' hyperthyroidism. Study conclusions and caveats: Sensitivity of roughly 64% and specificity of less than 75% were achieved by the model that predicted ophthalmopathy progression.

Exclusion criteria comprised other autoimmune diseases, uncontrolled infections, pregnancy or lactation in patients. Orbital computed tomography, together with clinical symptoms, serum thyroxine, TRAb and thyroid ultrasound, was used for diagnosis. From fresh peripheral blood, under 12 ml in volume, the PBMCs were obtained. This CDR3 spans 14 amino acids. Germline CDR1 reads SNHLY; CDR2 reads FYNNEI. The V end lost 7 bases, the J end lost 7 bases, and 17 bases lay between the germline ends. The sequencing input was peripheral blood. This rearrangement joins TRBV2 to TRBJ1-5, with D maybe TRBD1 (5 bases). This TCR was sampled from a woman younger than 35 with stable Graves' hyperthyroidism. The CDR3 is CASKREGPGQPQHF. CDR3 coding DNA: TGTGCCAGCAAAAGGGAGGGGCCGGGGCAGCCCCAGCATTTT.